These T cell receptor beta chains were read from a single sample in a study of blood T cells in healthy people across ages. One entry per CDR3 protein, called by TCRdb with MiXCR from the 5' RACE reads. The sample holds 800,000 to 950,000 distinct CDR3 sequences; 29% are singletons and the top ten take approximately 10%. The same data also contributed to another study, on T cells of mothers and their children.

Specimen: blood. Receptors were obtained from a woman in her thirties or forties in good health. The CDR3 runs from the conserved cysteine through the conserved F or W. The D gene is left open where the match is weak. Rows give clone size only sometimes, using once, few, many, or a class for an expanded clone.

TGTGCCACCAGCAGAGATGGGGCAGGGAACCCCGCCTACACCTTC	CATSRDGAGNPAYTF	.	TRBV15	TRBJ1-2	.
TGCGCCAGCAGCTTCCTAGGGGGCGCCGGCTACGAGCAGTACTTC	CASSFLGGAGYEQYF	.	TRBV5-1	TRBJ2-7	TRBD1
TGTGCCAGCAGTTTGGGTCAGTTCGGCACAGATACGCAGTATTTT	CASSLGQFGTDTQYF	few	TRBV27	TRBJ2-3	.
TGCAGTGCTCTAACCCGGGCCTCCTACAATGAGCAGTTCTTC	CSALTRASYNEQFF	many	TRBV20-1	TRBJ2-1	.
TGTGCCAGCAGCCAAGCCCACAGGGGAAGCTATGGCTACACCTTC	CASSQAHRGSYGYTF	many	TRBV3-1	TRBJ1-2	TRBD1
TGTGCCAGCAGCTGGCGCAGGGGGCAGTACGAGCAGTACTTC	CASSWRRGQYEQYF	.	TRBV6-6	TRBJ2-7	TRBD1
TGTGCCATCAGTGCGGCTGGGGCCAACGTCCTGACTTTC	CAISAAGANVLTF	many	TRBV10-3	TRBJ2-6	.
TGTGCCAGCAGTTCTCCAGTCTACGAGCAGTACTTC	CASSSPVYEQYF	few	TRBV28	TRBJ2-7	.
TGCGCCAGCAGCAAAATTACAGGGTCGGAACTGTATGGCTGCACCTTC	CASSKITGSELYGCTF	.	TRBV5-1	TRBJ1-2	.
TGCGCCAGCAGATGGATAACTCGGGGGGGGGACACTGAAGCTTTCTTT	CASRWITRGGDTEAFF	few	TRBV5-1	TRBJ1-1	.
TGTGCCAGCAGCTTAGCAGGGGGGACAGGACAGGTTACGCAGTATTTT	CASSLAGGTGQVTQYF	.	TRBV7-2	TRBJ2-3	TRBD1
TGCAGCGTCGGGACAGGGGAAGAAGACGAGCAGTACTTC	CSVGTGEEDEQYF	.	TRBV29-1	TRBJ2-7	TRBD1
TGCGCCAGCAGCCAAGAGATAACAGCCGGAATCATCTATGGCCACACCTTC	CASSQEITAGIIYGHTF	.	TRBV4-1	TRBJ1-2	.
TGTGCCAGCAGCTTAGTGGGGGGGGGGACAGGTTACTACGAGCAGTACTTC	CASSLVGGGTGYYEQYF	few	TRBV11-2	TRBJ2-7	.
TGTGCCAGCAGTGACCGACCGAACACTGAAGCTTTCTTT	CASSDRPNTEAFF	.	TRBV6-4	TRBJ1-1	.
TGTGCCAGCAGGGGGCTGGAACGAGTAGATAATTCACCCCTCCACTTT	CASRGLERVDNSPLHF	few	TRBV27	TRBJ1-6	.
TGCGCCAGCAGCCACGCCCCGGGGGCATCATCGGCCTACAATGAGCAGTTCTTC	CASSHAPGASSAYNEQFF	few	TRBV4-1	TRBJ2-1	.
TGTGCCAGCAGCATAGCGGAGGGCGGCTTCTCTGGAAACACCATATATTTT	CASSIAEGGFSGNTIYF	.	TRBV7-2	TRBJ1-3	.
TGTGCCAGCAGCTCCCCCTTAGGAGCCCAGTACTTC	CASSSPLGAQYF	.	TRBV7-2	TRBJ2-5	.
TGTGCCAGCAGTGTCTCTAGCGGGGCGGGAGAGACCCAGTACTTC	CASSVSSGAGETQYF	many	TRBV25-1	TRBJ2-5	TRBD2
TGCAGCGTTGAAGAGGGTATGGGCTACACCTTC	CSVEEGMGYTF	many	TRBV29-1	TRBJ1-2	.
TGTGCCAGCAGTTACTCGAGTCCGCGGGGGATCTACAATGGGCAGTACTTC	CASSYSSPRGIYNGQYF	once	TRBV6-2/TRBV6-3	TRBJ2-7	TRBD2
TGTGCCTGGACCAAGGGACAGGGGGTTGGCTACACCTTC	CAWTKGQGVGYTF	.	TRBV30	TRBJ1-2	TRBD1
TGCGCCAGCAGCCAACTCGGGACAGGGAGGGCCAACGTCCTGACTTTC	CASSQLGTGRANVLTF	few	TRBV4-1	TRBJ2-6	TRBD1
TGTGCCAGTAGTATTGGGACTAGTGACTACAATGAGCAGTTCTTC	CASSIGTSDYNEQFF	.	TRBV19	TRBJ2-1	TRBD2
TGCGCCAGCAGCCAAGGGATTCGGGGGACTAATGAAAAACTGTTTTTT	CASSQGIRGTNEKLFF	.	TRBV4-3	TRBJ1-4	.
TGTGCCAGCAGCCAGGCCGGACTAGCGGGGGGGCGTTGGGACAATGAGCAGTACTTC	CASSQAGLAGGRWDNEQYF	.	TRBV3-1	TRBJ2-5	TRBD2
TGTGCCAGCAGCCGGACAGGGGGCATCTCCTACAATGAGCAGTTCTTC	CASSRTGGISYNEQFF	.	TRBV7-9	TRBJ2-1	TRBD1
TGTGCCAGCAGCTCGGAACAGGGTCCCTACGAGCAGTACTTC	CASSSEQGPYEQYF	.	TRBV2	TRBJ2-7	.
TGTGCCAGCAGCTTGACCCCGTGGGACAAACAAGGAGGCTACACCTTC	CASSLTPWDKQGGYTF	many	TRBV7-2	TRBJ1-2	.
TGTGCCAGCAGCCCTAGCGGACAGGGGGATGAAAAACTGTTTTTT	CASSPSGQGDEKLFF	.	TRBV9	TRBJ1-4	TRBD1
TGCGCCAGCAGCGACAGGGACAGGGCGGACGGCTACACCTTC	CASSDRDRADGYTF	many	TRBV5-1	TRBJ1-2	TRBD1